The 6 T cell receptor beta chains presented below share a single source sample, sequenced in a study of glioma-infiltrating T cells after dendritic cell vaccination. Clones were read by immunoSEQ multiplex PCR, and TCRdb kept only the in-frame ones, dropping some. The sample carries 65,000 or so clones, 86% recorded once. Noted time point: after dendritic cell vaccination, including at tumor progression/relapse. Sequenced material: blood, taken after dendritic cell vaccination. The origin of the receptors is a human donor with glioblastoma.

The chain recombines TRBV27 with TRBJ1-2, with D perhaps TRBD1 (5 bases). The germline V gene has CDR1 MNHEY and CDR2 SMNVEV (reference sequence). The CDR3 is made up of 13 amino acids. Trimming took off 2 bases at V and 2 bases at J, with 6 bases between the two ends. CDR3 loop: CASSLRGNYGYTF. The CDR3 DNA follows: TGTGCCAGCAGTTTACGGGGGAACTATGGCTACACCTTC.

The chain carries TRBV7-3 and TRBJ2-1; weak D call: TRBD1 (7 bases). This CDR3 contains 14 residues. Trimming pared 6 bases from V and 7 bases from J, leaving 16 bases between. In germline, CDR1 is SGHTA, CDR2 FQGTGA. CDR3 protein: CASSLVQGRNEQFF. CDR3 coding DNA: TGTGCCAGCAGTTTAGTACAGGGGAGGAATGAGCAGTTCTTC.

This sequence joins TRBV28 and TRBJ1-1; TRBD1 agrees at 7 bases. CDR1 and CDR2 (germline): MDHEN, SYDVKM. The CDR3 is 14 amino acids. J gave up 4 bases and V 11 bases, and 13 bases lay outside the gene matches. The DNA of the CDR3 is TGTGCCTGGAGAGGGGGCCAATCGAGCACTGAAGCTTTCTTT. Amino acids: CAWRGGQSSTEAFF.

The CDR3 DNA sequence: TGTGCCAGCAGCCCCCGAGGCAGGGCGGAATACGAGCAGTACTTC. It yields the protein CASSPRGRAEYEQYF. The rearrangement uses TRBV5-4 and TRBJ2-7; D might be TRBD1 (5 bases). V dropped 4 bases and J dropped 4 bases, with 18 bases sitting between them. Germline CDR1 is SGHNT and CDR2 is YYREEE (reference sequence). The CDR3 totals 15 residues. The full variable domain, in which reference TRBV5-4 and TRBJ2-7 provide the parts outside the CDR3, is ETGVTQSPTHLIKTRGQQVTLRCSSQSGHNTVSWYQQALGQGPQFIFQYYREEENGRGNFPPRFSGLQFPNYSSELNVNALELDDSALYLCASSPRGRAEYEQYFGPGTRLTVT.

The genes are TRBV10-1 and TRBJ1-1; TRBD1 agrees at 7 bases. CDR3 length: 14 amino acids. The V gene's germline CDR1 is WNHNN and CDR2 SYGVQD (reference sequence). J lost 0 bases, V lost 3 bases, and 1 base had no gene match. CDR3 region: CASSEGGLNTEAFF. Written as DNA, the CDR3 is TGCGCCAGCAGTGAAGGGGGCCTGAACACTGAAGCTTTCTTT.

V is TRBV7-2 and J is TRBJ2-7, with D perhaps matching TRBD2 (5 bases). Trimming took off 5 bases at V and 5 bases at J, with 16 bases between the two ends. Per germline, CDR1 SGHTA and CDR2 FQGNSA. The CDR3 runs to 14 residues. The CDR3: CASSPGSLGNEQYF. CDR3 bases: TGTGCCAGCAGCCCTGGTTCCCTCGGGAACGAGCAGTACTTC.